Below, one T cell receptor (beta chain) is given with its context. These data come from a study of response to subunit inactivated influenza vaccine. This CDR3 is 12 amino acids long. CDR1 and CDR2 (germline): DFQATT, SNEGSKA (reference sequence). Trimming removed 3 bases at V and 7 bases at J, with 9 bases between. One entry per CDR3 protein results from TCRdb running MiXCR on the RT-PCR reads. The table shows just under 550,000 distinct CDR3 sequences, with approximately 20% occurring only once. These same records also appear under a second study, on T cells expressing NK-cell markers. In that study: Making the TCR beta cDNA relied on 5'RACE template switching with UMIs. Of eight sequenced donors, seven were HCMV-seropositive and one HCMV-seronegative. Sorting in several experiments was restricted by an anti-gamma-delta TCR antibody to alpha-beta TCR T cells. More than 5 donors carried dominant NKG2C+ clonotypes that made up roughly 1.0-7.0% of their CD8+ T cells.

The sample was CD4+ T cells sorted from PBMCs, taken about 13 days after vaccination. This chain links TRBV20-1 with TRBJ1-4; D gene ambiguous. The clonotype originates from a man aged 50 to 60 who received an inactivated influenza vaccine. CDR3 nucleotides: TGCAGTGCTAGTACCCTTAGTGAAAAACTGTTTTTT. Its protein is CSASTLSEKLFF.